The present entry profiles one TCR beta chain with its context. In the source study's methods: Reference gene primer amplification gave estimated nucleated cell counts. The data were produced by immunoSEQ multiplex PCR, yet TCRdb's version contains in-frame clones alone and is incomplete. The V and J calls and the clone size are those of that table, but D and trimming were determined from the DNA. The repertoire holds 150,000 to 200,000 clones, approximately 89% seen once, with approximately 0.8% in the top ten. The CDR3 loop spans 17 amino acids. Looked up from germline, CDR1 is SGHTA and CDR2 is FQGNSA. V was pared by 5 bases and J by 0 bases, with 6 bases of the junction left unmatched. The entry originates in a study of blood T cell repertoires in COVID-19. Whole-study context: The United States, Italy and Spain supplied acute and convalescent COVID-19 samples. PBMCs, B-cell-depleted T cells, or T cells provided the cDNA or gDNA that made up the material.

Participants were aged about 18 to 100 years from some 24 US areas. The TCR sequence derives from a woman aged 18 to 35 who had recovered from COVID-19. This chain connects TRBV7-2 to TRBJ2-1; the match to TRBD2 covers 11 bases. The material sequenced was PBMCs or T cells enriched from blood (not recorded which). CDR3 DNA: TGTGCCAGCAGCCTCCTGGGACTAGCGGTCTCCTACAATGAGCAGTTCTTC. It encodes CASSLLGLAVSYNEQFF.